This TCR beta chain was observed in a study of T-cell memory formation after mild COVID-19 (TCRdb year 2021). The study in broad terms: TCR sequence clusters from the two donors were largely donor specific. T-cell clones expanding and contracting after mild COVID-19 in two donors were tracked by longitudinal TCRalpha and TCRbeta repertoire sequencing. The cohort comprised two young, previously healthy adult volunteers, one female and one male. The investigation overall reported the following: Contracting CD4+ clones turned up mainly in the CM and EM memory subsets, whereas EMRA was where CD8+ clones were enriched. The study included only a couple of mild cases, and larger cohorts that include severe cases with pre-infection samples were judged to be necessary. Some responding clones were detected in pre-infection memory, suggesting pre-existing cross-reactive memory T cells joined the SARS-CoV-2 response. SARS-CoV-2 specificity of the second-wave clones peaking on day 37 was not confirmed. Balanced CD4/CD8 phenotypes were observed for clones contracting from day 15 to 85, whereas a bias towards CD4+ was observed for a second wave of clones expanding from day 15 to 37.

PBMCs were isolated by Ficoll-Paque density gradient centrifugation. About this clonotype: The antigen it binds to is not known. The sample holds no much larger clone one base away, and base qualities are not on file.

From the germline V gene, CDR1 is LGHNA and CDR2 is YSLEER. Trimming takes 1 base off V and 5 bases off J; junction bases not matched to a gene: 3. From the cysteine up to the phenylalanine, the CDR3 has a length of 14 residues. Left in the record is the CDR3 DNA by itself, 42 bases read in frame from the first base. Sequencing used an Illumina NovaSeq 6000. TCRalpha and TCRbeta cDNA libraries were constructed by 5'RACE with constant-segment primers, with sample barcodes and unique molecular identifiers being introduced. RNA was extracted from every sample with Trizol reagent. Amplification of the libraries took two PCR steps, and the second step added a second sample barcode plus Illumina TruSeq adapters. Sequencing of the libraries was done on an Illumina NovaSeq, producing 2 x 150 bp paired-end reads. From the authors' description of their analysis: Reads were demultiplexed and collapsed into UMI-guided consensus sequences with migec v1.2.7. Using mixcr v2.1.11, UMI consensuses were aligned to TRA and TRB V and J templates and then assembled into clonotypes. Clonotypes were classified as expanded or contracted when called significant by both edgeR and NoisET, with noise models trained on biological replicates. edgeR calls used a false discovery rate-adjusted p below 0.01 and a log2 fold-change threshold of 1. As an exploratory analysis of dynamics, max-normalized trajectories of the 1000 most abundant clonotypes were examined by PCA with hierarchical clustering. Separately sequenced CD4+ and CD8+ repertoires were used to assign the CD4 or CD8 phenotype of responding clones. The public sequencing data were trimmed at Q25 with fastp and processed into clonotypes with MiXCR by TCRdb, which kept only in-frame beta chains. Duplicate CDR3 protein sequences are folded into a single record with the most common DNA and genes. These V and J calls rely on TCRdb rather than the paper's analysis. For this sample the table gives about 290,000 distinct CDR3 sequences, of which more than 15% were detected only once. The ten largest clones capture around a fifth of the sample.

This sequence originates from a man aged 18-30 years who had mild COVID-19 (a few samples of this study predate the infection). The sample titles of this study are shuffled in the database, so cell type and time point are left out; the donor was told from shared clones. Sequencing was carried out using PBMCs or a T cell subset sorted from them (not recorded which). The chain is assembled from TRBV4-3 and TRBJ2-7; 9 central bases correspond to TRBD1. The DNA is TGCGCCAGCAGCCAAGCAAGGGACAGGGACGAGCAGTACTTC. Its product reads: CASSQARDRDEQYF.